This T cell receptor (beta chain) comes out of a study of CD8 T cells in ankylosing spondylitis. This clonotype showed up many times. TCRdb processed the 5' RACE reads anew with MiXCR; each CDR3 protein has one entry. There are about 240,000 distinct CDR3 sequences in the sample; roughly 8.6% occur only once, and around 6.8% lies in the top ten. V shed 6 bases and J shed 0 bases, with 15 bases lying between them. Germline CDR1 reads LNHDA; CDR2 reads SQIVND (reference sequence). The CDR3 length is 16 residues. The clonotype was recovered from a male donor with ankylosing spondylitis or in good health (not recorded which). Sequences were obtained from blood, either unsorted or a sorted T cell fraction (not recorded which). The J gene is TRBJ2-1, the V gene TRBV19, with D possibly TRBD2 on 5 matching bases. The CDR3 DNA reads as TGTGCCAGTAGCCCAAGGACTTTTAGCTCCTACAATGAGCAGTTCTTC. Its protein product is CASSPRTFSSYNEQFF.